This TCR beta chain was identified during a study of cytomegalovirus exposure and HLA in healthy donors. This clone was picked up a small number of times. Its target is unknown. The CDR3 is made up of 14 amino acids. Trimming removed 6 bases from V and 0 bases from J; junction bases left unmatched: 3. Per the germline V gene, CDR1 is SGHRS and CDR2 is YFSETQ. Primers for the PCR totalled 60 Vbeta and 13 Jbeta. TCRdb's table, derived via immunoSEQ multiplex PCR, lists solely in-frame clones and lacks some. The table lists 150,000 to 160,000 clones, roughly 81% of them singletons, with less than 2.5% in the top ten. General study points: Most TCR beta V segments were productive about 90% or about 30% of the time in an earlier analysis.

The V and J genes are TRBV5-1 and TRBJ2-1; the match to TRBD2 covers 7 bases. The sample taken for sequencing was PBMCs. This TCR came from a woman between 18 and 29 years old in good health and CMV-seronegative. This CDR3 reads CASNPGGSYNEQFF. As DNA, the CDR3 is TGCGCCAGCAACCCGGGGGGCTCCTACAATGAGCAGTTCTTC.